The TCR beta chain described here comes from a study of blood T cell repertoires in COVID-19. In the study overall: Collection of acute and convalescent COVID-19 samples took place in the United States, Italy and Spain.

Germline V gene lookup returns CDR1 SGHAT and CDR2 FQNNGV. This CDR3 spans 14 amino acids. The ends were cut back, 5 bases at V and 2 bases at J, with 11 bases in the middle. Per the authors' pipeline: From reference gene primer amplification, estimates of nucleated cell counts were derived. TCRdb's table, derived via immunoSEQ multiplex PCR, lists solely in-frame clones and lacks some. D and trimming come from the DNA, and the V and J calls and clone size come from that table. The sample has 150,000 to 200,000 clones, roughly 88% seen once; the top ten hold about 10%. This clone was counted between two and nine times.

Sequencing used peripheral blood. This chain joins TRBV11-2 and TRBJ2-3; maybe TRBD1 (5 bases). The source is a woman aged 80 or over with active or convalescent COVID-19. The CDR3 region has the DNA TGTGCCAGCAGCCAGGGCCTAGTCACAGATACGCAGTATTTT. Protein product: CASSQGLVTDTQYF.